This TCR beta chain was recorded in a study of shared clonotypes between healthy human individuals. Across the study: Per donor, CD8 memory used one plate, CD8 naive used two, CD4 memory used three and CD4 naive used three.

Study-wide points: It was the non-shared clonotypes that had lower generation probabilities than clonotypes shared by all four donors. Though the depth was large, rarefaction showed that sorted-subset sequencing was incomplete.

Study processing details: Without quality scores, immunoSEQ junctional reads could not be filtered like full-length reads. Sequenced by immunoSEQ multiplex PCR; TCRdb stores in-frame clones only, minus some. V and J calls and clone size are those listed in that table; D and trimming were worked out from the DNA. This sample carries about 2.3 million clones, 85% to 95% of them seen once, and the ten largest clones take 0.39%. V was clipped by 0 bases and J by 2 bases, with 11 bases between them. The CDR3 consists of 15 residues. Looked up from germline, CDR1 is LNHDA and CDR2 is SQIVND (reference sequence). Concerning this clone itself: What it binds is unknown.

The sample was naive CD4+ T cells from PBMCs. Stated subset: CD45RA+ positively selected. The sequence was obtained from a man between 18 and 29 years old in good health. Some clones in this sample may be carry-over from other donors' samples. V and J are TRBV19 and TRBJ2-7; TRBD1 is a possible D gene (6 bases). This CDR3 is CASSIEQGSPYEQYF. CDR3 bases: TGTGCCAGTAGTATAGAGCAGGGGAGTCCCTACGAGCAGTACTTC.